Listed below are T cell receptor beta chains from one sample, sequenced in a study of cytomegalovirus exposure and HLA in healthy donors. The data were produced by immunoSEQ multiplex PCR, yet TCRdb's version contains in-frame clones alone and is incomplete. The sample includes approximately 110,000 clones, about 16% of them seen just once. Sequenced: PBMCs. The receptors stem from a woman in her late teens or twenties in good health and CMV-seronegative. CDR3s include the opening cysteine and the closing phenylalanine or tryptophan. A D gene is named only where the DNA matches it firmly. A row's size may be missing; if present it is once, few, many or a size class.

v_gene	d_gene	abundance	j_gene	CDR3nt	CDR3aa
TRBV7-9	-	few	TRBJ2-2	TGTGCCAGCAGCCAAGCTGCAACCGGGGAGCTGTTTTTT	CASSQAATGELFF
TRBV19	TRBD2	few	TRBJ2-4	TGTGCCAGTAGTACCCCGGGACTAGCGGGAGATAAAAACATTCAGTACTTC	CASSTPGLAGDKNIQYF
TRBV15	TRBD1	-	TRBJ1-2	TGTGCCACCAGCAGAGCCGGGACAGACTATGGCTACACCTTC	CATSRAGTDYGYTF
TRBV2	-	-	TRBJ1-1	TGTGCCAGCAGTGGACAGCAGGTCAATTTGAACACTGAAGCTTTCTTT	CASSGQQVNLNTEAFF
TRBV28	TRBD1	few	TRBJ2-7	TGTGCCAGCAGTTTAGCGGGACAGGGATCTCCAGGGCAGTACTTC	CASSLAGQGSPGQYF
TRBV28	-	-	TRBJ1-4	TGTGCCAGCAGTAACAACAGGGATGAAAAACTGTTTTTT	CASSNNRDEKLFF
TRBV19	TRBD2	-	TRBJ2-3	TGTGCCAGTAGTACAAGCGGGGGCTACACAGATACGCAGTATTTT	CASSTSGGYTDTQYF
TRBV9	-	-	TRBJ2-3	TGTGCCAGCAGCGTAAGAGCCCTCACTAGCACAGATACGCAGTATTTT	CASSVRALTSTDTQYF
TRBV30	-	-	TRBJ1-5	TGTGCCTGGAGTCCAGCAGGGTATCAGCCCCAGCATTTT	CAWSPAGYQPQHF
TRBV12-5	TRBD2	-	TRBJ2-1	TGTGCTAGTGGTTTACTAGCGGGAACTGAGCAGTTCTTC	CASGLLAGTEQFF
TRBV5-5	-	-	TRBJ1-1	TGTGCCAGCAGCCAAATGACTACAAAGCGGAACACTGAAGCTTTCTTT	CASSQMTTKRNTEAFF
TRBV11-3	TRBD2	once	TRBJ2-3	TGTGCCAGCAGCTTAGGCGGGAGCCCAAGCGATACGCAGTATTTT	CASSLGGSPSDTQYF
TRBV7-7	-	few	TRBJ2-5	TGTGCCAGCAGCCCACGTGAGGCAGGGAAAACGGAGACCCAGTACTTC	CASSPREAGKTETQYF
TRBV28	TRBD1	few	TRBJ1-5	TGTGCCAGCAGTCCAGTTGACAGGGGGCAAGGGCCCCAGCATTTT	CASSPVDRGQGPQHF
TRBV6-1	-	-	TRBJ2-4	TGTGCCAGCAGTGAATATCTAGGGGGGGGGACCATAGCCAAAAACATTCAGTACTTC	CASSEYLGGGTIAKNIQYF
TRBV9	-	few	TRBJ2-1	TGTGCCAGCAGCGTAGGACGGCAGGGATCCAATGAGCAGTTCTTC	CASSVGRQGSNEQFF
TRBV7-3	-	few	TRBJ1-1	TGTGCCAGCAGCTTAACGGGAGGGACTGAAGCTTTCTTT	CASSLTGGTEAFF
TRBV10-1	TRBD2	few	TRBJ2-3	TGCGCCAGCAGCCTGTCTCGGGGGGCAGATACGCAGTATTTT	CASSLSRGADTQYF
TRBV6-1	-	few	TRBJ2-1	TGTGCCAGCAGTGCTCGGACTACCGGGGTAAATGAGCAGTTCTTC	CASSARTTGVNEQFF
TRBV18	-	-	TRBJ2-7	TGTGCCAGCTCACCACGAGGTCTTAGCGAAGAGCAGTACTTC	CASSPRGLSEEQYF
TRBV7-2	TRBD2	few	TRBJ2-7	TGTGCCAGCAGCCCTCGAGGGCTAGCGGGCTACGAGCAGTACTTC	CASSPRGLAGYEQYF
TRBV7-8	-	-	TRBJ2-7	TGTGCCAGCAGCTTACGGGACATAATCTACGAGCAGTACTTC	CASSLRDIIYEQYF
TRBV5-6	-	-	TRBJ2-2	TGTGCCAGCAGCGGAGGACGGTTCACCGGGGAGCTGTTTTTT	CASSGGRFTGELFF
TRBV6-5	-	-	TRBJ1-4	TGTGCCAGCAGTTACTCGTGGGAGTTAGCTGAAAAACTGTTTTTT	CASSYSWELAEKLFF
TRBV7-2	TRBD1	few	TRBJ1-1	TGTGCCAGCAGCCTTAGGACAGGGGTAGCTTTCTTT	CASSLRTGVAFF
TRBV28	-	-	TRBJ1-2	TGTGCCAGCAGTTGGGCCCGGTCCCTCCCTAACTATGGCTACACCTTC	CASSWARSLPNYGYTF
TRBV28	TRBD1	few	TRBJ1-5	TGTGCCACCCAGGGGGATAGCAATCAGCCCCAGCATTTT	CATQGDSNQPQHF
TRBV9	-	-	TRBJ1-2	TGTGCCAGCAGCGACAGGGTCTCTGGCTACACCTTC	CASSDRVSGYTF
TRBV4-2	-	-	TRBJ2-5	TGTGCCAGCAGCCAAGGGGGGCGGGGGAACCAAGAGACCCAGTACTTC	CASSQGGRGNQETQYF
TRBV25-1	-	few	TRBJ2-3	TGTGCCAGCAGTGACAGGGTACTCACAGATACGCAGTATTTT	CASSDRVLTDTQYF
TRBV18	TRBD1	-	TRBJ2-3	TGTGCCAGCGGGACAGGGGGCGCAGGAGGAGATACGCAGTATTTT	CASGTGGAGGDTQYF
TRBV10-2	-	few	TRBJ1-6	TGCGCCATCCAAAGGGAGCGCTCCTATAATTCACCCCTCCACTTT	CAIQRERSYNSPLHF
TRBV5-4	TRBD2	few	TRBJ2-7	TGTGCCAGCAGCTTCTCGTTCGCGGGGGGGCCAGACGAGCAGTACTTC	CASSFSFAGGPDEQYF
TRBV16	-	few	TRBJ1-5	TGTGCCAGCAGCCAAGCTGGGGCCTTAAATCAGCCCCAGCATTTT	CASSQAGALNQPQHF
TRBV27	-	-	TRBJ2-6	TGTGCCAGCAGGGGGCCTTCTGGGGCCAACGTCCTGACTTTC	CASRGPSGANVLTF
TRBV4-2	-	few	TRBJ1-4	TGTGCCAGCAGCCAAGTTACAGGGTCGACTAATGAAAAACTGTTTTTT	CASSQVTGSTNEKLFF
TRBV5-1	-	few	TRBJ1-4	TGCGCCAGCAGCCCCCGCCCAGGGACTAATGAAAAACTGTTTTTT	CASSPRPGTNEKLFF
TRBV5-1	TRBD2	many	TRBJ2-3	TGCGCCAGCAGCTTGGCCGGGACTACCATTCAAGATACGCAGTATTTT	CASSLAGTTIQDTQYF
TRBV28	-	many	TRBJ1-1	TGTGCCAGCAGTTTAAACAGTTGGATCACTGAAGCTTTCTTT	CASSLNSWITEAFF
TRBV7-6	TRBD2	-	TRBJ2-7	TGTGCCAGCAGCTTAGCTCGCGGGAGGGCCTACGAGCAGTACTTC	CASSLARGRAYEQYF
TRBV6-1	TRBD1	-	TRBJ1-4	TGTGCCAGCAGGCCGCCGGGACAGATTAATGAAAAACTGTTTTTT	CASRPPGQINEKLFF
TRBV19	TRBD1	-	TRBJ1-5	TGTGCCAGTAGTCTACGGGACAGCAGCAATCAGCCCCAGCATTTT	CASSLRDSSNQPQHF
TRBV2	-	-	TRBJ2-7	TGTGCCAGCAACCGGGGGCTAGCGGACGAGCAGTACTTC	CASNRGLADEQYF
TRBV30	TRBD2	-	TRBJ2-7	TGTGCCTCGGGCGGGAGTCTTTACGAGCAGTACTTC	CASGGSLYEQYF
TRBV9	TRBD2	-	TRBJ2-6	TGTGCCAGCAGCGTCCGGGAGGGGACTGGGGCCAACGTCCTGACTTTC	CASSVREGTGANVLTF
TRBV21-1	-	-	TRBJ2-2	TGTGCCAGCACAGCCGGGGTAGCGGGAGTACAGGCGAACACCGGGGAGCTGTTTTTT	CASTAGVAGVQANTGELFF
TRBV7-3	-	few	TRBJ1-1	TGTGCCAGCAGCTTAATGGTCGGCACTGAAGCTTTCTTT	CASSLMVGTEAFF
TRBV18	-	-	TRBJ1-4	TGTGCCAGCTCACCACAGACAGGAGATAATGAAAAACTGTTTTTT	CASSPQTGDNEKLFF
TRBV6-1	TRBD1	few	TRBJ2-7	TGTGCCAGCAGTATCGGGGACAGCTCCTACGAGCAGTACTTC	CASSIGDSSYEQYF
TRBV5-1	-	few	TRBJ2-3	TGCGCCAGCAGCCCCGGCGCGGGAACCGACACAGATACGCAGTATTTT	CASSPGAGTDTDTQYF
TRBV2	TRBD1	few	TRBJ2-3	TGTGCCAGCAGAGCGGACAGGGGAACAGATACGCAGTATTTT	CASRADRGTDTQYF
TRBV28	TRBD1	few	TRBJ1-1	TGTGCCAGCAGTTTAGACAGGGTGAACACTGAAGCTTTCTTT	CASSLDRVNTEAFF
TRBV7-9	-	-	TRBJ1-6	TGTGCCAGCAGCTTATCCAGCTCCTATAATTCACCCCTCCACTTT	CASSLSSSYNSPLHF
TRBV23-1	-	-	TRBJ1-5	TGCGCCAGCAGTCAAGCGGTGGAGGATCAGCCCCAGCATTTT	CASSQAVEDQPQHF
TRBV18	TRBD1	few	TRBJ1-4	TGTGCCAGCTCACCAGACAGGGGGCGCGAGGATGAAAAACTGTTTTTT	CASSPDRGREDEKLFF
TRBV5-4	-	few	TRBJ2-7	TGTGCCAGCAGCTTATTCTCTAGTGACCTTCCCTACGAGCAGTACTTC	CASSLFSSDLPYEQYF
TRBV30	-	-	TRBJ1-2	TGTGCCTGGAGTGTATTTCGGAAGGGACATTACTATGGCTACACCTTC	CAWSVFRKGHYYGYTF
TRBV30	-	few	TRBJ1-6	TGTGCCTGCACCGGACAGACGAATTCACCCCTCCACTTT	CACTGQTNSPLHF
TRBV28	-	-	TRBJ1-5	TGTGCCAGCAGTTTAGGGGACACTCATCAGCCCCAGCATTTT	CASSLGDTHQPQHF
TRBV5-4	-	-	TRBJ1-1	TGTGCCAGCAGCTTCAATCTGAACACTGAAGCTTTCTTT	CASSFNLNTEAFF